This T cell receptor beta chain was found in a study of blood T cells in healthy people across ages. CDR1 SEHNR and CDR2 FQNEAQ come from the germline V gene (reference sequence). The V gene lost 3 bases and the J gene lost 2 bases, with 12 bases spanning the gap. The CDR3 is made up of 15 amino acids. The use of a sample-barcoded 5' primer and a J-beta primer mix characterized a second PCR of roughly 6 to 11 cycles. TCRdb independently ran MiXCR on the 5' RACE reads; one entry per CDR3 protein. The sample contains more than 700,000 distinct CDR3 sequences, about 42% of which appear only once. The sequencing sample was made of blood. This clonotype originated in a man older than 75 in good health. The rearrangement joins TRBV7-9 to TRBJ2-3; maybe TRBD1 (6 bases). CDR3 loop: CASSFTTGFTDTQYF. CDR3 bases: TGTGCCAGCAGCTTCACGACAGGCTTCACAGATACGCAGTATTTT.